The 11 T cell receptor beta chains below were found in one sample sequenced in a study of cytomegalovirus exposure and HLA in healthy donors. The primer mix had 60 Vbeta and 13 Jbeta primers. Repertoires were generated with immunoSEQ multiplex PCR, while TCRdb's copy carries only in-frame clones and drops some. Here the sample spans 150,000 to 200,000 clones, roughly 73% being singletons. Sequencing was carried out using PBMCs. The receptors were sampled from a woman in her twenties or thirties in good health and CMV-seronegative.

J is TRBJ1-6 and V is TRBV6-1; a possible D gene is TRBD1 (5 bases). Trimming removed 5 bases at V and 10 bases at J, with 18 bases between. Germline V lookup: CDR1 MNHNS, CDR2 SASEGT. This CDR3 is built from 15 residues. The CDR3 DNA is TGTGCCAGCAGTCCTATACGGGGGGAGGAATCACCCCTCCACTTT. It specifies CASSPIRGEESPLHF.

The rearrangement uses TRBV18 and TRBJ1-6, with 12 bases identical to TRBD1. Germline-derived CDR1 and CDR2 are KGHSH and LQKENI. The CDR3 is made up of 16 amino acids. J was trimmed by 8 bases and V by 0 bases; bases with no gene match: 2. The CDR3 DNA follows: TGTGCCAGCTCACCACCGGGGACAGGGGGCGATTCACCCCTCCACTTT. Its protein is CASSPPGTGGDSPLHF.

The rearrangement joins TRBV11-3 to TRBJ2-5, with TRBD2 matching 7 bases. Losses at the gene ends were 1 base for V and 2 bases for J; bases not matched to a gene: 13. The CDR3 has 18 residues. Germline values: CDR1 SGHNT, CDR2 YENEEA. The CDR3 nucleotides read TGTGCCAGCAGCTTAGGAACTAGCGCCTTCTCGGGGCAAGAGACCCAGTACTTC. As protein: CASSLGTSAFSGQETQYF.

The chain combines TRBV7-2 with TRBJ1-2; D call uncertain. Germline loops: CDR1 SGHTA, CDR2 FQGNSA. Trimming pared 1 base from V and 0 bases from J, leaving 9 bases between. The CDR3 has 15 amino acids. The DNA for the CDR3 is TGTGCCAGCAGCTTAGAGTATCGGGCTAACTATGGCTACACCTTC. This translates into CASSLEYRANYGYTF.

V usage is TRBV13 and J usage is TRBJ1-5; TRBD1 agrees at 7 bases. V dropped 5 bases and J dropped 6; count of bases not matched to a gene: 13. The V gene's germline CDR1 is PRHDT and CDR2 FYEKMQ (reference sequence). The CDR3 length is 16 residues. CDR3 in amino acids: CASSQTTGAFSQPQHF. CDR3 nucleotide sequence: TGTGCCAGCAGCCAAACAACAGGGGCATTTAGTCAGCCCCAGCATTTT.

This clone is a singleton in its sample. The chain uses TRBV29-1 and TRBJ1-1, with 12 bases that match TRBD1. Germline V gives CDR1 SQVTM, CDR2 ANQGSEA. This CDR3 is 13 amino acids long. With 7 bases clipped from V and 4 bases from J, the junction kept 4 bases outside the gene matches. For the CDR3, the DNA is TGCAGCGGAGAGGGACAGGGGGCCACTGAAGCTTTCTTT. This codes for CSGEGQGATEAFF.

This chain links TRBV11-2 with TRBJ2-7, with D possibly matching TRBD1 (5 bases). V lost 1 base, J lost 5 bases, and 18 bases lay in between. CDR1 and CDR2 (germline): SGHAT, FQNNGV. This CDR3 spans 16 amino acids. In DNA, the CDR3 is TGTGCCAGCAGCTTAGGGCACAGATTGGGGCGGCACGAGCAGTACTTC. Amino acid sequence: CASSLGHRLGRHEQYF.

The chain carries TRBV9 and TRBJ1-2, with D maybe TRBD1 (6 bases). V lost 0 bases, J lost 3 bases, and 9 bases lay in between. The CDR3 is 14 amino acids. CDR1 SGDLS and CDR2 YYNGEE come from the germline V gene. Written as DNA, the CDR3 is TGTGCCAGCAGCGTAGATCCAGGGGACTATGGCTACACCTTC. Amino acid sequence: CASSVDPGDYGYTF.

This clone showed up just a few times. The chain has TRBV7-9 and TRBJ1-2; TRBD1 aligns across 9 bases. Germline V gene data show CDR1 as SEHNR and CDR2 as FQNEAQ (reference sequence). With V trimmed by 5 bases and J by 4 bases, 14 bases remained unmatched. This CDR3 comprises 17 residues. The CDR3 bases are TGTGCCAGCAGCGTTCAACCGGGACAGGGATTGGCCTATGGCTACACCTTC. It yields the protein CASSVQPGQGLAYGYTF.

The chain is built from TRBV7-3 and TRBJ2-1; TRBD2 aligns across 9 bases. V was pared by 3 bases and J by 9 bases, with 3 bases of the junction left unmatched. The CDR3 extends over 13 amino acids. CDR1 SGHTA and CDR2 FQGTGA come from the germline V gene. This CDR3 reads CASSFSLAGEQFF. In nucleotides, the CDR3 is TGTGCCAGCAGCTTCTCACTAGCGGGTGAGCAGTTCTTC.

The CDR3 DNA reads TGTGCCAGCAGCTTGGGTTCCGGGGGCTACGAGCAGTACTTC. As protein: CASSLGSGGYEQYF. The rearrangement links TRBV5-6 to TRBJ2-7; weak D call: TRBD2 (6 bases). V dropped 0 bases and J dropped 3 bases, with 10 bases sitting between them. This CDR3 is 14 amino acids long. Per germline, CDR1 SGHDT and CDR2 YYEEEE.